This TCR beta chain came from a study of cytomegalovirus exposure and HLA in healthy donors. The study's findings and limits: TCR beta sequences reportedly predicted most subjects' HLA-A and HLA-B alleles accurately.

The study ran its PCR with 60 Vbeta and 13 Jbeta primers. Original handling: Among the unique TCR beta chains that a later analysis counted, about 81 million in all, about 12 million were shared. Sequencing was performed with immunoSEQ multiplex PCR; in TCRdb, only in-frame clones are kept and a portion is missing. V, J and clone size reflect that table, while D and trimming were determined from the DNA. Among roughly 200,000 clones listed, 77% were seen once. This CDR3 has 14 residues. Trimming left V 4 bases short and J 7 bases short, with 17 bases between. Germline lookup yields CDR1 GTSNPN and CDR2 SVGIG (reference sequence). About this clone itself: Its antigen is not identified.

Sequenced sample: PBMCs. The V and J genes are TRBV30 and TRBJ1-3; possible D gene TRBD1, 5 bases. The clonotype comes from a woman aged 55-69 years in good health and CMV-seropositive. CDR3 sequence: CAWTFKGQVNTIYF. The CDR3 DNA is TGTGCCTGGACCTTCAAGGGGCAGGTGAACACCATATATTTT.